These T cell receptor beta chains were read from a single sample in a study of cytomegalovirus exposure and HLA in healthy donors. Sequencing used immunoSEQ multiplex PCR; TCRdb keeps in-frame clones, though not all of them. The data show about 160,000 clones, roughly 73% seen once. The sequencing input was PBMCs. These TCRs come from a woman aged 18-29 years in good health and CMV-seronegative. Both conserved end residues are part of each CDR3. D genes are given only for firm matches. Expanded clones are given a class, and other clones once, few, many or no size at all.

d_gene	v_gene	j_gene	abundance	CDR3nt	CDR3aa
-	TRBV11-2	TRBJ2-5	-	TGTGCCAGCAGCTTTCCTGGTACCCTGGAGGGGACCCAGTACTTC	CASSFPGTLEGTQYF
TRBD1	TRBV4-3	TRBJ1-1	once	TGCGCCAGCAGCCAAGGGGTCGGGAGGGGGCGAGCTTTCTTT	CASSQGVGRGRAFF
-	TRBV6-6	TRBJ1-6	once	TGTGCCAGCAGATATTTCGAGACAGAAGATTCACCCCTCCACTTT	CASRYFETEDSPLHF
TRBD1	TRBV6-4	TRBJ1-1	-	TGTGCCAGCAGTACAGGGGGAACGGAAGCTTTCTTT	CASSTGGTEAFF
-	TRBV2	TRBJ1-1	-	TGTGCCAGATCCAATATACCCGCCCGGAGTGAAGCTTTCTTT	CARSNIPARSEAFF
-	TRBV5-1	TRBJ2-5	-	TGCGCCAGCAGCACCAGGGTAATCGGGGAGACCCAGTACTTC	CASSTRVIGETQYF
-	TRBV4-1	TRBJ1-1	few	TGCGCCAGCAGCCCTCCGACGGGCACTGAAGCTTTCTTT	CASSPPTGTEAFF
TRBD1	TRBV28	TRBJ1-2	-	TGTGCCAAAAGGACAGGGCGGAAGTATGGCTACACCTTC	CAKRTGRKYGYTF
-	TRBV7-2	TRBJ2-7	-	TGTGCCAGCAGCTTAAACAGAAATTACGAGCAGTACTTC	CASSLNRNYEQYF
TRBD1	TRBV7-2	TRBJ1-4	few	TGTGCCAGCAGCCCCGGGACAGAGAATGAAAAACTGTTTTTT	CASSPGTENEKLFF
TRBD2	TRBV5-1	TRBJ2-4	-	TGCGCCAGCAGTCCGGGAGGAGGTAGCATCAAAAACATTCAGTACTTC	CASSPGGGSIKNIQYF
-	TRBV5-4	TRBJ1-2	few	TGTGCCAGCAGCTTGGGACAACGGGGCTACACCTTC	CASSLGQRGYTF
-	TRBV5-1	TRBJ1-1	-	TGCGCCAGCACCCTAACAGGCAACACTGAAGCTTTCTTT	CASTLTGNTEAFF
TRBD1	TRBV28	TRBJ1-4	-	TGTGCCAGCAGCTCCGGGGACAGGGGGAATGAAAAACTGTTTTTT	CASSSGDRGNEKLFF
-	TRBV11-3	TRBJ2-5	-	TGTGCCAGCAGCTTAAATCAGCAAGAGACCCAGTACTTC	CASSLNQQETQYF
-	TRBV9	TRBJ1-2	-	TGTGCCAGCAGCACGACGGGGTTAGACTATGGCTACACCTTC	CASSTTGLDYGYTF
-	TRBV28	TRBJ2-7	-	TGTGCCAGCAGTTTCGGGTCGGGGATAGGGCGGGAGCAGTACTTC	CASSFGSGIGREQYF
-	TRBV9	TRBJ2-1	-	TGTGCCAGCAGCCCCCCAGGGGTTAATGAGCAGTTCTTC	CASSPPGVNEQFF
TRBD2	TRBV28	TRBJ2-3	-	TGTGCCAGCAGCTTCGATACTAGCGGGAGGTCAGATACGCAGTATTTT	CASSFDTSGRSDTQYF
TRBD1	TRBV28	TRBJ1-2	-	TGTGCCAGCAGTCCGACAGGGGTGGGAGGCTACACCTTC	CASSPTGVGGYTF
-	TRBV13	TRBJ2-1	-	TGTGCCAGCAGCTTATTATCCCGGTTGGGCGGGACCTCGACCTACAATGAGCAGTTCTTC	CASSLLSRLGGTSTYNEQFF
-	TRBV1	TRBJ2-1	-	TGCACCAGCAGCCAAGCCGTGGAGCAGTTCTTC	CTSSQAVEQFF
-	TRBV7-6	TRBJ2-2	-	TGTGCCAGCAGCTTAGGACCAGGGGGGAGCACCGGGGAGCTGTTTTTT	CASSLGPGGSTGELFF
TRBD2	TRBV5-1	TRBJ2-2	-	TGCGCCAGCAGCTGGACTAGCGGGAACACCGGGGAGCTGTTTTTT	CASSWTSGNTGELFF
-	TRBV5-6	TRBJ1-3	-	TGTGCCAGCAGCTTCGCGGGGTCTCAGAACACCATATATTTT	CASSFAGSQNTIYF
TRBD1	TRBV28	TRBJ1-5	-	TGTGCCAGCAGTTCGTACAGGGGACAGCCCCAGCATTTT	CASSSYRGQPQHF
-	TRBV7-6	TRBJ1-2	-	TGTGCCAGCAGCCTCCGGAGGACGGATGGCTACACCTTC	CASSLRRTDGYTF
-	TRBV28	TRBJ1-4	-	TGTGCCAGCAGTCCTAGGACAGCAACTAATGAAAAACTGTTTTTT	CASSPRTATNEKLFF
-	TRBV25-1	TRBJ1-6	-	TGTGCCAGCTCGGGCAGGGGTAATTCACCCCTCCACTTT	CASSGRGNSPLHF
TRBD1	TRBV5-6	TRBJ2-1	-	TGTGCCAGCAGCTCTGACAGGGGATTAGGGGAGCAGTTCTTC	CASSSDRGLGEQFF
-	TRBV9	TRBJ1-1	-	TGTGCCAGCAGCGTGCCGATACAGGGCCCTTTCGTCACTGAAGCTTTCTTT	CASSVPIQGPFVTEAFF
-	TRBV5-5	TRBJ1-6	once	TGTGCCAGCAGCTTGGACGGGGATTCACCCCTCCACTTT	CASSLDGDSPLHF
-	TRBV7-9	TRBJ1-5	-	TGTGCCAGCAGCTCGGGACATTTTAATCAGCCCCAGCATTTT	CASSSGHFNQPQHF
-	TRBV5-1	TRBJ2-1	once	TGCGCCAGCAGCTACGACAGCTCCTACAATGAGCAGTTCTTC	CASSYDSSYNEQFF
-	TRBV4-1	TRBJ2-2	-	TGCGCCAGCAGCCAAGTATACGCCCGCGGCGGAACCGGGGAGCTGTTTTTT	CASSQVYARGGTGELFF
TRBD1	TRBV28	TRBJ2-7	-	TGTGCCAGCAGCCTAGGGATTAGGGGACAGGGGGAGGGTGGGTACTTC	CASSLGIRGQGEGGYF
TRBD1	TRBV7-9	TRBJ2-3	-	TGTGCCAGCAGCTTGAGGACAGGGGGAGAGGATACGCAGTATTTT	CASSLRTGGEDTQYF
TRBD1	TRBV27	TRBJ2-5	-	TGTGCCAGCAGTCCCTCGGACAGGGAAGAGACCCAGTACTTC	CASSPSDREETQYF
TRBD1	TRBV7-2	TRBJ1-3	-	TGTGCCAGCAGCCCATTGGGGACAGTTGGAAACACCATATATTTT	CASSPLGTVGNTIYF
TRBD1	TRBV28	TRBJ1-5	-	TGTGCCAGCAGTTTATGGGGGGGACAGGGTGGCAATCAGCCCCAGCATTTT	CASSLWGGQGGNQPQHF
TRBD1	TRBV2	TRBJ1-1	-	TGTGCCAGCAGTTCAGAACAGGGGCTCTTGAGAGCTTTCTTT	CASSSEQGLLRAFF
-	TRBV29-1	TRBJ2-5	-	TGCAGCGCCGAAGGGGTAGCAGAGACCCAGTACTTC	CSAEGVAETQYF
-	TRBV6-4	TRBJ1-1	-	TGTGCCAGCAGTGACTCCCAGGACACTGAAGCTTTCTTT	CASSDSQDTEAFF
TRBD2	TRBV4-3	TRBJ2-5	few	TGCGCCAGCAGCCAAGGGGTACTAGCGGGGGGAGGGGAGACCCAGTACTTC	CASSQGVLAGGGETQYF
-	TRBV28	TRBJ2-2	few	TGTGCCAGCAGTGTCGGGGGAACGAACACCGGGGAGCTGTTTTTT	CASSVGGTNTGELFF
-	TRBV4-1	TRBJ2-4	-	TGCGCCAGCAGCCGTGAAGGGGTGGCGGCCAAAAACAGTCAGTACTTC	CASSREGVAAKNSQYF
TRBD1	TRBV6-4	TRBJ2-1	-	TGTGCCAGCAGTGACTCTGACAGGGGGCCTGAGCAGTTCTTC	CASSDSDRGPEQFF
TRBD1	TRBV25-1	TRBJ1-6	-	TGTGCCAGCAGTGAACTAGACAGGGATAATTCACCCCTCCACTTT	CASSELDRDNSPLHF
-	TRBV7-2	TRBJ2-3	-	TGTGCCAGCAGCTTAGGGAGGACAGTGACAGATACGCAGTATTTT	CASSLGRTVTDTQYF
-	TRBV7-2	TRBJ1-5	few	TGTGCCAGTCACGGGCAGGGGAATCAGCCCCAGCATTTT	CASHGQGNQPQHF
TRBD1	TRBV7-9	TRBJ1-2	-	TGTGCCAGCAGCGCGCGAGACAGGGGGCGAGGTTTCTACACCTTC	CASSARDRGRGFYTF
-	TRBV2	TRBJ1-5	-	TGTGCCAGCAGTGATAGGACACTGGATCAGCCCCAGCATTTT	CASSDRTLDQPQHF
TRBD1	TRBV7-3	TRBJ2-1	-	TGTGCCAGCAGTTACACAGGGGGCGCTACGGATGAGCAGTTCTTC	CASSYTGGATDEQFF
-	TRBV7-2	TRBJ2-7	-	TGTGCCAGCAGCGCGGGCTTCTACGAGCAGTACTTC	CASSAGFYEQYF
-	TRBV6-1	TRBJ1-1	few	TGTGCCAGCAGCTTAGAAATGGTAGCTTTCTTT	CASSLEMVAFF
TRBD1	TRBV28	TRBJ2-1	-	TGTGCCAGCATCCCCACAGGGGGAGGTGACAATGAGCAGTTCTTC	CASIPTGGGDNEQFF
-	TRBV18	TRBJ1-2	-	TGTGCCAGCTCACCTGGGGAGACCATCGTTAACTATGGCTACACCTTC	CASSPGETIVNYGYTF
-	TRBV7-8	TRBJ1-1	-	TGTGCCAGCTCCATCCCCCCGGGGGTGCAGGCCATGAACACTGAAGCTTTCTTT	CASSIPPGVQAMNTEAFF